This TCR beta chain was captured in a study of T cell repertoires in cytomegalovirus infection. Study summary: The study used recently identified HLA-C-restricted and well-studied HLA-B-restricted CMV epitopes. Matching HLA type, along with CMV infection, was indicated by public TCR beta signatures. Study conclusions and caveats: HLA-C-restricted, CMV-specific TCR beta clonotypes were dominant ex vivo. Of the TCR beta families, the public ones yielded a cumulative frequency that identified carriers of CMV plus the relevant HLA.

In its sample, this clonotype was seen a few times. The antigen is undetermined. The CDR3 has 13 amino acids. Trimming pared 3 bases from V and 2 bases from J, leaving 8 bases between. Germline V lookup: CDR1 MNHNS, CDR2 SASEGT. A single record per CDR3 protein comes from TCRdb applying MiXCR to the reads. The table lists 80,000 or so distinct CDR3 sequences, around 37% of them singletons. The receptor's source is a human donor in good health (CMV status not recorded). Some clones in this sample may be carry-over from other donors' samples. The chain recombines TRBV6-1 with TRBJ2-7, with D uncertain. Specimen: CD8+ T cells from cultured PBMCs, collected from culture after CMV antigen stimulation. The CDR3: CASSERVPYEQYF. CDR3 in DNA: TGTGCCAGCAGTGAGAGAGTTCCCTACGAGCAGTACTTC.